The rows below give T cell receptor beta chains drawn from one sample of a study of T-cell reconstitution after alpha-beta-depleted transplantation in children. One entry per CDR3 protein, called by TCRdb with MiXCR from the PCR reads. The data contain roughly 300,000 distinct CDR3 sequences, around 10% of them seen just once; the ten biggest clones take up around 2.5%. The sequencing used PBMCs from the stem cell graft donor, collected from the stem cell graft. The receptors here all came from a human donor who donated a stem cell graft to a child with acute lymphoblastic leukemia. The CDR3 runs from the conserved cysteine through the conserved F or W. D genes are given only for firm matches. Not all rows give a size; the values are once, few, many and, for expanded clones, a class.

size	V	J	D	CDR3	DNA
many	TRBV2	TRBJ1-2	.	CASSEYRAPDSYGYTF	TGTGCCAGCAGTGAATACAGGGCCCCGGACAGCTATGGCTACACCTTC
.	TRBV6-5	TRBJ1-5	.	CASSYSGPNQPQHF	TGTGCCAGCAGTTACTCGGGACCCAATCAGCCCCAGCATTTT
few	TRBV6-2/TRBV6-3	TRBJ2-7	TRBD2	CASRIAGVVYEQYF	TGTGCCAGCAGGATAGCGGGAGTCGTTTACGAGCAGTACTTC
.	TRBV20-1	TRBJ2-3	.	CSAIAATDTQYF	TGCAGTGCAATAGCAGCCACAGATACGCAGTATTTT
.	TRBV29-1	TRBJ2-1	.	CSVEERMVLNEQFF	TGCAGCGTTGAAGAGCGTATGGTTCTCAATGAGCAGTTCTTC
many	TRBV5-1	TRBJ2-1	TRBD1	CASSRGGQGNEQFF	TGCGCCAGCAGCAGGGGGGGACAGGGGAATGAGCAGTTCTTC
.	TRBV29-1	TRBJ1-3	.	CTVAGESGNTIYF	TGCACCGTGGCAGGGGAGTCTGGAAACACCATATATTTT
.	TRBV5-1	TRBJ2-7	TRBD2	CASAQGLAGGYEQYF	TGCGCCAGCGCCCAGGGACTAGCGGGAGGCTACGAGCAGTACTTC
few	TRBV27	TRBJ2-7	.	CASSFSAGQPYEQYF	TGTGCCAGCAGTTTCTCAGCCGGACAGCCCTACGAGCAGTACTTC
.	TRBV3-1	TRBJ2-7	TRBD2	CACSRPPTSGSLYEQYF	TGTGCCTGCAGCCGTCCCCCGACTAGCGGGAGTCTCTACGAGCAGTACTTC
few	TRBV27	TRBJ1-5	.	CASSSGQTNQPQHF	TGTGCCAGCAGCTCCGGACAGACGAATCAGCCCCAGCATTTT
.	TRBV7-8	TRBJ2-7	.	CASSPPEALTYEQYF	TGTGCCAGCAGCCCCCCCGAAGCGTTAACCTACGAGCAGTACTTC
many	TRBV20-1	TRBJ1-1	.	CSAPTLDEAFF	TGCAGTGCCCCCACACTGGATGAAGCTTTCTTT
.	TRBV19	TRBJ1-5	.	CASSIADQPQHF	TGTGCCAGTAGTATAGCGGATCAGCCCCAGCATTTT
few	TRBV12-3/TRBV12-4	TRBJ2-1	TRBD2	CASSLAGVGRVNEQFF	TGTGCCAGCAGCCTGGCGGGGGTGGGGAGGGTTAATGAGCAGTTCTTC
.	TRBV7-3	TRBJ2-6	.	CASSLQGTTPSGANVLTF	TGTGCCAGCAGCCTACAGGGTACGACACCCTCTGGGGCCAACGTCCTGACTTTC
few	TRBV5-1	TRBJ1-1	.	CASSRNREVNTEAFF	TGCGCCAGCAGCCGAAACAGGGAAGTGAACACTGAAGCTTTCTTT
.	TRBV11-2	TRBJ2-7	TRBD1	CASTGQGYYEQYF	TGTGCCAGTACGGGACAGGGTTACTACGAGCAGTACTTC
.	TRBV29-1	TRBJ2-7	.	CSVQDLNNVYEQYF	TGCAGCGTTCAGGACTTGAATAACGTTTACGAGCAGTACTTC
many	TRBV7-9	TRBJ1-2	.	CASSLGESSNYGYTF	TGTGCCAGCAGCTTAGGGGAGTCGTCTAACTATGGCTACACCTTC
many	TRBV5-1	TRBJ2-1	TRBD1	CASSPGTGSYNEQFF	TGCGCCAGCAGCCCTGGGACAGGGTCCTACAATGAGCAGTTCTTC
many	TRBV24-1	TRBJ2-5	TRBD2	CATSDFPSGAKETQYF	TGTGCCACCAGTGATTTTCCTAGCGGAGCAAAAGAGACCCAGTACTTC
.	TRBV20-1	TRBJ2-5	.	CSARDWPGEETQYF	TGCAGTGCTAGAGATTGGCCGGGAGAAGAGACCCAGTACTTC
many	TRBV5-6	TRBJ2-1	TRBD2	CASSFGAGGLNEQFF	TGTGCCAGCAGCTTTGGAGCGGGAGGGCTGAATGAGCAGTTCTTC
many	TRBV5-1	TRBJ2-7	TRBD1	CASSLDGQGMYEQYF	TGCGCCAGCAGCTTGGACGGACAGGGCATGTACGAGCAGTACTTC
many	TRBV7-9	TRBJ2-7	TRBD2	CASSHSLTSGSPLSYEQYF	TGTGCCAGCAGCCACTCATTAACTAGCGGGAGTCCCTTATCGTACGAGCAGTACTTC
.	TRBV20-1	TRBJ2-3	TRBD2	CSADGTSGSSVDTQYF	TGCAGTGCTGACGGGACTAGCGGGAGCTCGGTAGATACGCAGTATTTT
.	TRBV4-2	TRBJ1-3	.	CASSRNLGTSGNTIYF	TGTGCCAGCAGCCGAAACCTCGGGACAAGCGGAAACACCATATATTTT
many	TRBV29-1	TRBJ2-1	TRBD2	CSAESHTTSGDNEQFF	TGCAGCGCGGAGTCCCACACGACTAGCGGGGACAATGAGCAGTTCTTC
.	TRBV7-3	TRBJ2-7	TRBD1	CASSSSSGQTYEQYF	TGTGCCAGCAGCTCATCGTCGGGACAGACCTACGAGCAGTACTTC
few	TRBV6-2/TRBV6-3	TRBJ1-5	.	CASSYSSLDTIPNQPQHF	TGTGCCAGCAGTTACTCCTCCCTCGACACCATCCCCAATCAGCCCCAGCATTTT
.	TRBV7-6	TRBJ2-3	.	CASSLVPDPAATDTQYF	TGTGCCAGCAGCTTAGTACCGGATCCGGCAGCTACAGATACGCAGTATTTT
many	TRBV7-9	TRBJ2-3	.	CASSLDFGTDTQYF	TGTGCCAGCAGCTTAGACTTCGGGACAGATACGCAGTATTTT
.	TRBV5-1	TRBJ1-2	.	CASSGTIQGGYTF	TGCGCCAGCAGCGGAACCATACAGGGAGGCTACACCTTC
.	TRBV5-1	TRBJ2-5	TRBD1	CASSFPWTGWETQYF	TGCGCCAGCAGCTTCCCCTGGACAGGTTGGGAGACCCAGTACTTC
many	TRBV6-2/TRBV6-3	TRBJ2-2	.	CASSYMAANTGELFF	TGTGCCAGCAGTTATATGGCAGCCAACACCGGGGAGCTGTTTTTT
.	TRBV7-9	TRBJ2-3	.	CASSPVGGPDTQYF	TGTGCCAGCAGCCCCGTAGGCGGTCCAGATACGCAGTATTTT
.	TRBV19	TRBJ2-7	TRBD1	CASSPTGQQTGEQYF	TGTGCCAGTAGCCCCACGGGACAGCAGACGGGAGAGCAGTACTTC
many	TRBV29-1	TRBJ1-2	.	CSVVGGTTNGYTF	TGCAGCGTTGTCGGAGGGACCACGAATGGCTACACCTTC
few	TRBV2	TRBJ2-7	TRBD2	CASSKAGYEQYF	TGTGCCAGCTCTAAAGCGGGATACGAGCAGTACTTC
few	TRBV27	TRBJ2-1	.	CASSLSPPGAAYNEQFF	TGTGCCAGCAGTTTAAGTCCCCCAGGGGCCGCCTACAATGAGCAGTTCTTC
.	TRBV7-3	TRBJ2-7	TRBD1	CASSQDRGPYEQYF	TGTGCCAGCAGCCAGGACAGGGGCCCCTACGAGCAGTACTTC
.	TRBV11-1	TRBJ2-5	.	CASSRLLSGETQYF	TGTGCCAGCAGCCGCCTTCTTAGCGGAGAGACCCAGTACTTC
many	TRBV20-1	TRBJ2-4	.	CSARDLSSGGRTLQNIQYF	TGCAGTGCTAGAGATCTCTCGTCGGGGGGCCGAACCTTACAAAACATTCAGTACTTC
.	TRBV12-3/TRBV12-4	TRBJ2-2	.	CASSSSWHSAGELFF	TGTGCCAGCAGTTCGAGCTGGCACAGCGCCGGGGAGCTGTTTTTT
.	TRBV7-9	TRBJ2-7	.	CASSLSPSDSYEQYF	TGTGCCAGCAGCTTATCGCCTAGCGACTCCTACGAGCAGTACTTC
few	TRBV5-5	TRBJ2-1	TRBD2	CASTPGSGRFNEQFF	TGTGCCAGCACCCCGGGTAGCGGGAGATTCAATGAGCAGTTCTTC
few	TRBV30	TRBJ2-1	.	CAWSGTGVYNEQFF	TGTGCCTGGAGTGGAACGGGAGTCTACAATGAGCAGTTCTTC
.	TRBV30	TRBJ2-2	.	CAWSVRGQGSGELFF	TGTGCCTGGAGTGTACGAGGTCAGGGGTCCGGGGAGCTGTTTTTT
.	TRBV5-1	TRBJ2-7	.	CASSLDLGANYEQYF	TGCGCCAGCAGCTTGGATCTGGGGGCGAACTACGAGCAGTACTTC
few	TRBV12-3/TRBV12-4	TRBJ2-3	.	CASSDPGTGRTDTQYF	TGTGCCAGCAGTGACCCCGGGACCGGCCGCACAGATACGCAGTATTTT
.	TRBV5-1	TRBJ2-3	.	CASSIRDGRTDTQYF	TGCGCCAGCAGCATCAGGGACGGGCGCACAGATACGCAGTATTTT
.	TRBV4-1	TRBJ2-1	TRBD2	CASSHGLAGANEQFF	TGCGCCAGCAGCCACGGACTAGCGGGAGCCAATGAGCAGTTCTTC
few	TRBV12-3/TRBV12-4	TRBJ2-6	.	CASSLESGVQGASPSGANVLTF	TGTGCCAGCAGTTTAGAGAGTGGGGTACAGGGCGCCTCCCCCTCTGGGGCCAACGTCCTGACTTTC
.	TRBV7-2	TRBJ1-5	.	CASSPEYSNQPQHF	TGTGCCAGCAGCCCCGAGTATAGCAATCAGCCCCAGCATTTT